This T cell receptor (beta chain) was captured by sequencing in a study of blood T cells in healthy people across ages. Study-wide results and limits: Long-lived donors exceeded aged donors in naive CD4+ cells and diversity.

Only one count was recorded for this clonotype. The antigen is not known. This may be a read error, as it is one base from a much larger clone. V lost 6 bases to trimming and J lost 2 bases; unmatched junction nucleotides: 3. The germline V gene encodes CDR1 MNHNS and CDR2 SASEGT. The CDR3 sequence is 14 residues long. With a J-beta primer mix and a sample-barcoded 5' primer, a second PCR ran roughly 7 to 11 cycles. A single record per CDR3 protein comes from TCRdb applying MiXCR to the 5' RACE reads. This repertoire shows about 1 million distinct CDR3 sequences, around 27% found once; its top ten account for approximately 0.75%. Another study also made use of these data, one on T cells of mothers and their children. This second study says: Maternal samples each gave over 9.5 million TCR beta CDR3 reads, and child samples several million each.

This TCR was recovered from a girl aged 2-10 years in good health. The sample was blood. This chain joins TRBV6-1 and TRBJ2-1, with 8 bases matching TRBD2. CDR3 nucleotides: TGTGCCAGCAGCGTACTAGCGGCCTACAATGAGCAGTTCTTC. As protein: CASSVLAAYNEQFF.